The 10 T cell receptor beta chains given below trace back to one sample, sequenced in a study of blood T cell repertoires in COVID-19. Produced via immunoSEQ multiplex PCR; TCRdb's table is partial and in-frame only. The sample consists of more than 200,000 clones, approximately 90% of them appearing once. Material for sequencing was PBMCs or T cells enriched from blood (not recorded which). The receptors come from a woman between 25 and 40 years old who had recovered from COVID-19.

The gene calls are TRBV24-1 and TRBJ1-2; 7 bases agree with TRBD1. V dropped 7 bases and J dropped 4; count of bases not matched to a gene: 5. Germline lookup yields CDR1 KGHDR and CDR2 SFDVKD. This CDR3 region has 13 residues. CDR3 coding DNA: TGTGCCACCAGCTCTTGGGACAGCTATGGCTACACCTTC. Amino acid sequence: CATSSWDSYGYTF.

V and J are TRBV11-3 and TRBJ2-1; 10 positions agree with TRBD2. Germline V lookup: CDR1 SGHNT, CDR2 YENEEA. V lost 1 base to trimming and J lost 3 bases; unmatched junction nucleotides: 3. The CDR3 has 16 residues. The CDR3 nucleotides read TGTGCCAGCAGCTTAGGTGTAGCGGGAGGCTACAATGAGCAGTTCTTC. Translation gives CASSLGVAGGYNEQFF.

The rearrangement joins TRBV19 to TRBJ1-1, with D perhaps TRBD1 (6 bases). The V gene lost 4 bases and the J gene lost 5 bases, with 26 bases spanning the gap. CDR3 length: 18 amino acids. From germline, CDR1 is LNHDA and CDR2 SQIVND (reference sequence). The CDR3 is CASSTTSQRRGAGTEAFF. The DNA for the CDR3 is TGTGCCAGTAGTACCACCAGCCAGCGCCGGGGGGCTGGAACTGAAGCTTTCTTT.

The chain has TRBV18 and TRBJ1-1; TRBD1 is a possible D gene (6 bases). The V and J ends lost 4 bases and 6 bases respectively, with 18 bases between them. Germline loops: CDR1 KGHSH, CDR2 LQKENI. This CDR3 has 15 amino acids. The CDR3 DNA reads TGTGCCAGCTCACGATCCACGGACAGTATTGCTGAAGCTTTCTTT. The encoded protein is CASSRSTDSIAEAFF.

The V call is TRBV28, the J call TRBJ2-5; a weak D match, TRBD2 (5 bases). Looked up from germline, CDR1 is MDHEN and CDR2 is SYDVKM. V was trimmed by 2 bases and J by 3 bases, leaving 10 bases between them. The CDR3 consists of 14 residues. CDR3 sequence: CASSLASIEETQYF. DNA for the CDR3: TGTGCCAGCAGTTTAGCTAGCATCGAAGAGACCCAGTACTTC.

The V call is TRBV30, the J call TRBJ2-3; 11 bases fit TRBD2. V lost 4 bases, J lost 4 bases, and 7 bases stayed unmatched. Germline CDR1 is GTSNPN and CDR2 is SVGIG (reference sequence). There are 15 residues in the CDR3. CDR3 DNA: TGTGCCTGGATTCCTACTAGCGGGAGCGCAGATACGCAGTATTTT. Residues: CAWIPTSGSADTQYF.

The chain has TRBV27 and TRBJ2-7, with D tentatively TRBD2 (6 bases). Trimming shortened V by 4 bases and J by 2 bases, and 15 bases separated the two germline ends. The CDR3 has 15 residues. The V gene's germline CDR1 is MNHEY and CDR2 SMNVEV (reference sequence). The CDR3 region is CASSSQTRPPYEQYF. CDR3 coding DNA: TGTGCCAGCAGTTCCCAGACTAGGCCACCCTACGAGCAGTACTTC.

The CDR3 is CASSESGRAVEQFF. The DNA for the CDR3 is TGTGCCAGCAGCGAGAGCGGGAGGGCGGTTGAGCAGTTCTTC. The genes are TRBV7-3 and TRBJ2-1; TRBD2 matches 10 bases. In germline, CDR1 is SGHTA, CDR2 FQGTGA. J gave up 9 bases and V 5 bases, and 7 bases lay outside the gene matches. The CDR3 contains 14 residues. Supplemented by reference TRBV7-3 and TRBJ2-1, the full variable domain reads GAGVSQTPSNKVTEKGKYVELRCDPISGHTALYWYRQSLGQGPEFLIYFQGTGAADDSGLPNDRFFAVRPEGSVSTLKIQRTERGDSAVYLCASSESGRAVEQFFGPGTRLTVL.

This clone occurred a few times. The chain recombines TRBV6-5 with TRBJ1-3, with 7 bases lining up with TRBD1. This CDR3 is 13 amino acids long. V lost 7 bases and J lost 4; bases outside the gene matches: 4. Germline CDR1 is MNHEY and CDR2 is SVGAGI. CDR3 sequence (DNA): TGTGCCAGCAATCCGGGACAGGGAAACACCATATATTTT. Translating gives CASNPGQGNTIYF.

This clone was detected only once. The chain uses TRBV14 and TRBJ1-1; D gene unclear. This CDR3 is built from 16 residues. Germline-derived CDR1 and CDR2 are SGHDN and FVKESK. Trimming took 0 bases from V and 3 from J, leaving 14 bases between them. CDR3 sequence reads: CASSQDPGGEDTEAFF. In DNA form, the CDR3 reads TGTGCCAGCAGCCAAGACCCGGGTGGCGAGGACACTGAAGCTTTCTTT. Full variable domain (remainder filled in from reference TRBV14 and TRBJ1-1): EAGVTQFPSHSVIEKGQTVTLRCDPISGHDNLYWYRRVMGKEIKFLLHFVKESKQDESGMPNNRFLAERTGGTYSTLKVQPAELEDSGVYFCASSQDPGGEDTEAFFGQGTRLTVV.